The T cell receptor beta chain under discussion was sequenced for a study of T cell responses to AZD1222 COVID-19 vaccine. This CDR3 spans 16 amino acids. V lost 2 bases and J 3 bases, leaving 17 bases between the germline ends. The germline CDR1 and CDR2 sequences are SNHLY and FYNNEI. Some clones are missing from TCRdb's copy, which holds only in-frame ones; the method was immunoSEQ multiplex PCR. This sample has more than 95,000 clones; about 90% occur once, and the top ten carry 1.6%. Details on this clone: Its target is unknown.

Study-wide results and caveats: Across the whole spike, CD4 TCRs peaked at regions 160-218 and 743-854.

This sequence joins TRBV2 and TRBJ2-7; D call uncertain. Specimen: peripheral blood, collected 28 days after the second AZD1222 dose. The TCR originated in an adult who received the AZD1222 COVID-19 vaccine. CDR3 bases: TGTGCCAGCAGTGAATCTGTCGCGATTCAAGACTACGAGCAGTACTTC. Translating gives CASSESVAIQDYEQYF.